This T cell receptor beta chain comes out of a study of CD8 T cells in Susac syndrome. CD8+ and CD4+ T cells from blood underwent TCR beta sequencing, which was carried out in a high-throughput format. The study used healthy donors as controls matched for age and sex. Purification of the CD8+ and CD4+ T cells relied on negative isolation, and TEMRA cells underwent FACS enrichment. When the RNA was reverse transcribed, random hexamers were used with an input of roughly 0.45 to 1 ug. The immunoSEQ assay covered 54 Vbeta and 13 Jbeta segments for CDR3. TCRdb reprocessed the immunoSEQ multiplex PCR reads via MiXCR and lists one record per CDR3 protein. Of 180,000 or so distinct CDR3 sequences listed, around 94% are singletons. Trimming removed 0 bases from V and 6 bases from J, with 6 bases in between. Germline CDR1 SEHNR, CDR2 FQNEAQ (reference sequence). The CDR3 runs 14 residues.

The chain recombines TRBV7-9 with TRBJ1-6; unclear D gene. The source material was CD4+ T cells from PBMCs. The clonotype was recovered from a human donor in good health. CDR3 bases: TGTGCCAGCAGCTTAGCGGACGGTAATTCACCCCTCCACTTT. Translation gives CASSLADGNSPLHF.